Sequencing of this T cell receptor beta chain was carried out in a study of T cells expressing NK-cell markers. Study summary: Sequenced donors, eight in total, included seven who were HCMV-seropositive and one who was seronegative.

With respect to this clonotype: Its antigen is still unknown.

Points from the study as a whole: Dominant NKG2C+ clonotypes in a handful of donors made up roughly 1.0-8% of CD8+ T cells.

TCRdb re-called the 5' RACE reads and catalogs CDR3 proteins one per entry, DNA excluded. With some 390,000 distinct CDR3 sequences in the sample, the ten largest clones hold about 10%. This CDR3 has 15 residues. Germline assignment: CDR1 LGHDT and CDR2 YNNKEL (reference sequence). This TCR derives from a woman between 50 and 59 years old in good health. The gene calls are TRBV3-1 and TRBJ1-4; the D call from TCRdb, TRBD1, cannot be confirmed without DNA. Sequenced sample: blood T cells: a sorted CD56 or NKG2C T cell subset, CD4+ or CD8+ T cells, or bulk PBMC T cells (not recorded which). The CDR3 here is CASSDFTGGNEKLFF.